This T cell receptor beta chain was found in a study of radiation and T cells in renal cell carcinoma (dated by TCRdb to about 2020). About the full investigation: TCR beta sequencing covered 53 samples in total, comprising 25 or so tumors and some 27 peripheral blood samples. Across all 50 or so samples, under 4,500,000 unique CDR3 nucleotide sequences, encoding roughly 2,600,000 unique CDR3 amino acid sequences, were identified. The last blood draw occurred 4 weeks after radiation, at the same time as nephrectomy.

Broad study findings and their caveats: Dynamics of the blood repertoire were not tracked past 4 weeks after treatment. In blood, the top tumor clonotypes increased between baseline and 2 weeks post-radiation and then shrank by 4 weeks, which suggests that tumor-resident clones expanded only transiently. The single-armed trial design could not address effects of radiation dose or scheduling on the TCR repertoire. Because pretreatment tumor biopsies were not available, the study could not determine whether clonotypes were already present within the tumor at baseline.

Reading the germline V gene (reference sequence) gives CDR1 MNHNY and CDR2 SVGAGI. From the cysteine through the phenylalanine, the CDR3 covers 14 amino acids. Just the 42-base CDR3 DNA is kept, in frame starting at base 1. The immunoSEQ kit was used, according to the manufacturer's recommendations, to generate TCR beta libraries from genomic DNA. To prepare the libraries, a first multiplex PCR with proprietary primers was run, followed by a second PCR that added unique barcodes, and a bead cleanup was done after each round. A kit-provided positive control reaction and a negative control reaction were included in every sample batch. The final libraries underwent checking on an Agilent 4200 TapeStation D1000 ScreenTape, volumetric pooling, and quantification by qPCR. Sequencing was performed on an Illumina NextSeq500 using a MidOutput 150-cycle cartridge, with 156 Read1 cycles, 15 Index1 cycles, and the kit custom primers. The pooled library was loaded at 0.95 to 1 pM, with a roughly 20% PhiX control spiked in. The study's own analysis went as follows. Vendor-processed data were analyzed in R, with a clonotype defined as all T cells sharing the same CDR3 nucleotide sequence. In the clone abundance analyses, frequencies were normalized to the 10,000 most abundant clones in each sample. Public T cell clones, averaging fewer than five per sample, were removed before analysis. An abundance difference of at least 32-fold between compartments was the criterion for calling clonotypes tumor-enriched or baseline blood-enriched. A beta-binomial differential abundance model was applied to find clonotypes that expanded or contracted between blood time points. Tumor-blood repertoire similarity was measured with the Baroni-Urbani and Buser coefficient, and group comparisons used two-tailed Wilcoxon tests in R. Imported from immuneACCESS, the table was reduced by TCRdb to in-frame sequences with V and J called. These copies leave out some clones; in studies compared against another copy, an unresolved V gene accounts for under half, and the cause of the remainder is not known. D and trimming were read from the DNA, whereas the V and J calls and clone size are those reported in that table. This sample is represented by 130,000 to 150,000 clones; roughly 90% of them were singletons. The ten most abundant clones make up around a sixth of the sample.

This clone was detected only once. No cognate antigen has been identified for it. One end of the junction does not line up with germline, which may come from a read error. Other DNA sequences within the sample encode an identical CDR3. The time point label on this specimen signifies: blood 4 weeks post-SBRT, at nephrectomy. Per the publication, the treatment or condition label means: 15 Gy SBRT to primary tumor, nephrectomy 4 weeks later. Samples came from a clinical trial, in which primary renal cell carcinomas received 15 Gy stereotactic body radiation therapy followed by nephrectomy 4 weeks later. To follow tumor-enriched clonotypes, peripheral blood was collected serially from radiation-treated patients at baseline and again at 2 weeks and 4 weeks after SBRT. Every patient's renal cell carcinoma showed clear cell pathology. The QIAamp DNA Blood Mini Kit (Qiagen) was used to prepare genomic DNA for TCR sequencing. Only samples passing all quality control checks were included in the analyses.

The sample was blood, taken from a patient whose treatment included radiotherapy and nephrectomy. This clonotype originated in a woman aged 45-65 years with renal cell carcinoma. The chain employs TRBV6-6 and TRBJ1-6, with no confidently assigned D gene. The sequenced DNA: TGTGCCACATGTGAGAGCTCCTATAATTCACCCCTCCATTTT. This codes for CATCESSYNSPLHF.